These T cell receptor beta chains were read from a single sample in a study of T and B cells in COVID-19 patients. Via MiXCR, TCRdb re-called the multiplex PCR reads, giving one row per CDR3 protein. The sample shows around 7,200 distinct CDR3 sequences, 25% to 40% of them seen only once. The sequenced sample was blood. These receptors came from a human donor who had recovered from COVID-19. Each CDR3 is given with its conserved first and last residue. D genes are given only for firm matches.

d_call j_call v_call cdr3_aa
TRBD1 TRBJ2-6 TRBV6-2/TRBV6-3 CASTKQGLSGANVLTF
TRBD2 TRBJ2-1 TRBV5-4 CASSSTSGGASNEQFF
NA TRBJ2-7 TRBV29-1 CSVEEGRAYEQYF
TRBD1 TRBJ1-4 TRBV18 CASSPLQGITNEKLFF
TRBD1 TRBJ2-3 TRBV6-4 CASTHPGDRNTDTQYF
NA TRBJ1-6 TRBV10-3 CAISETATYNSPLHF
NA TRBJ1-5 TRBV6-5 CASRADILSNQPQHF
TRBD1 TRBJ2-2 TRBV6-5 CASSLTGGVNTGELFF
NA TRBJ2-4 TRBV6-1 CASSEFGQWGMDKNIQYF
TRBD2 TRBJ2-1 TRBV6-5 CASSTSGLAGAEQFF
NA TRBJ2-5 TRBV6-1 CASGRRGSQETQYF
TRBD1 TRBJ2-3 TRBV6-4 CASSVGTAPTDTQYF
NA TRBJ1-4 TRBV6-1 CASSDTEEATNEKLFF
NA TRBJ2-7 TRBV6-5 CATFDGTGNEQYF
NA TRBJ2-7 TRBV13 CASSLFTNYEQYF
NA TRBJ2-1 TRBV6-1 CASSELSRNNNEQFF
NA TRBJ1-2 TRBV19 CASRSRGNYGYTF
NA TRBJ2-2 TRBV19 CASSNLGETGELFF
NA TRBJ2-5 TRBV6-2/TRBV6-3 CASSEETQYF
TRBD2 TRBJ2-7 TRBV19 CASSIGGAAYEQYF
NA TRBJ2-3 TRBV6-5 CASSYGPHGVTSSTDTQYF
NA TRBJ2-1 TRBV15 CATSREGRSEQFF
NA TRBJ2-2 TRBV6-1 CASSEGEDTGELFF
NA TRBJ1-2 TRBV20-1 CSASTNYGYTF
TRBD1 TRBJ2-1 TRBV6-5 CASSWTGDEQFF
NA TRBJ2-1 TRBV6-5 CASRGQTHEQFF
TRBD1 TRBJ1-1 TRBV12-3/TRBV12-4 CASMRDRGRLAEAFF
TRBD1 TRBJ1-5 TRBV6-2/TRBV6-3 CASTNGALTGDGQPQHF
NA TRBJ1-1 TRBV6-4 CASSEGRDTEAFF
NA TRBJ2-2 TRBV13 CASSLTMNTGELFF
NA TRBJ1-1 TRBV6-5 CASSYRAPNTEAFF
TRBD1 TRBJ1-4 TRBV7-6 CASSLVPRTGGEKLFF
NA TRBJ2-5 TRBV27 CASSPRLRGQETQYF
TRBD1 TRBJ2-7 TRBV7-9 CASSSLETGFAYEQYF
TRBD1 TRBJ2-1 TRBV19 CASSTSGQGLRDEQFF
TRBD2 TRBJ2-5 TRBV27 CASSPAAGVETQYF
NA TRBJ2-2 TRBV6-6 CASSYSGQRGTGELFF
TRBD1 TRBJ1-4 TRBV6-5 CASKGQGREKLFF
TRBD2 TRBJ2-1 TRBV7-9 CASSPKVRLAANNEQFF
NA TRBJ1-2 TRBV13 CASSLARAYGYTF
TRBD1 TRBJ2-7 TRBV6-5 CASSYRDRGPYEQYF
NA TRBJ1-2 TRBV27 CASSPAGGNYGYTF
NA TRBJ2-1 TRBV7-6 CASSFGRSYNEQFF